The clone carrying this T cell receptor beta chain was recorded once. This CDR3 region has 17 residues. With V trimmed by 3 bases and J by 2 bases, 10 bases remained unmatched. In germline, CDR1 is KGHSH, CDR2 LQKENI. This entry belongs to a study of blood T cell repertoires in COVID-19. Study details: Collection of acute and convalescent COVID-19 samples took place in the United States, Italy and Spain. From T cells, B-cell-depleted T cells, or PBMCs came the material, which was cDNA or gDNA.

Repertoires were generated with immunoSEQ multiplex PCR, while TCRdb's copy carries only in-frame clones and drops some. The repertoire has about 300,000 clones, about four fifths of them found once; the top ten carry 8% to 10%. The chain couples TRBV18 to TRBJ1-3; TRBD1 agrees at 7 bases. The receptor was isolated from a woman aged 45-65 years who had recovered from COVID-19. Sequencing was done on a sample of peripheral blood. The CDR3 loop is CASSPVVGQDAGNTIYF. Written as DNA, the CDR3 is TGTGCCAGCTCACCCGTGGTCGGACAGGATGCTGGAAACACCATATATTTT.